Each of the 25 T cell receptor beta chains below was sequenced from the same sample in a study of T cell responses to AZD1222 COVID-19 vaccine. The assay was immunoSEQ multiplex PCR, and TCRdb's table has in-frame clones only and misses some. The data contain 120,000 to 150,000 clones, about 90% of them singletons. Material: peripheral blood, obtained 28 days after the second dose of the MenACWY control vaccine. Source of these receptors: an adult who received the MenACWY meningococcal vaccine as a control.

V gene TRBV12-3 or TRBV12-4 combines with J gene TRBJ2-2; D is possibly TRBD1 or TRBD2 (5 bases each). Between the trimmed V and J ends, which lost 4 bases and 4 bases, there was a span of 7 bases. The CDR3 covers 13 residues. CDR3 residues: CASSSGTTGELFF. CDR3 in DNA: TGTGCCAGCAGTTCAGGGACCACCGGGGAGCTGTTTTTT.

The V call is TRBV7-9, the J call TRBJ1-6, with D tentatively TRBD1 (6 bases). The CDR3 covers 15 residues. Germline loops: CDR1 SEHNR, CDR2 FQNEAQ (reference sequence). V was shortened by 4 bases and J by 9 bases, with 16 bases between the two germline ends. CDR3 protein: CASSSFLRGTSPLHF. The CDR3 region has the DNA TGTGCCAGCAGCTCTTTCCTCAGGGGCACTTCACCCCTCCACTTT. Complete variable domain (other parts from reference TRBV7-9 and TRBJ1-6): DTGVSQNPRHKITKRGQNVTFRCDPISEHNRLYWYRQTLGQGPEFLTYFQNEAQLEKSRLLSDRFSAERPKGSFSTLEIQRTEQGDSAMYLCASSSFLRGTSPLHFGNGTRLTVT.

The chain carries TRBV4-3 and TRBJ1-3, with a tentative D call TRBD1 (6 bases). The CDR3 consists of 15 residues. Trimming removed 1 base at V and 4 bases at J, with 11 bases between. CDR1 is LGHNA, CDR2 YSLEER, per germline. The CDR3 sequence is CASSQGAGAGNTIYF. CDR3 nucleotide sequence: TGCGCCAGCAGCCAAGGAGCAGGGGCCGGAAACACCATATATTTT.

The chain is built from TRBV5-1 and TRBJ2-7; 9 bases align to TRBD1. Germline CDR1 SGHRS, CDR2 YFSETQ. The J segment lost 1 base and the V segment lost 4 bases, leaving 6 bases of the junction unmatched. The CDR3 is made up of 15 amino acids. CDR3: CASSRDGTGSYEQYF. The CDR3 DNA reads TGCGCCAGCAGCCGGGATGGGACAGGGTCCTACGAGCAGTACTTC.

The rearrangement joins TRBV7-2 to TRBJ1-2, with TRBD1 matching over 9 bases. Germline CDR1 and CDR2: SGHTA and FQGNSA. The CDR3 loop spans 14 amino acids. V trimming: 4 bases; J trimming: 0 bases; junction bases outside the gene matches: 0. CDR3 DNA sequence: TGTGCCAGCAGCTGGGACAGGGCTAACTATGGCTACACCTTC. This gives the protein CASSWDRANYGYTF.

V gene TRBV7-9 combines with J gene TRBJ2-3; D ambiguous. CDR1 is SEHNR, CDR2 FQNEAQ, per germline (reference sequence). Trimming stripped 3 bases from V and 0 bases from J, with 1 base between. The CDR3 has 12 residues. CDR3 nucleotides: TGTGCCAGCAGCTTTAGCACAGATACGCAGTATTTT. It encodes CASSFSTDTQYF.

This clone was detected once. The chain links TRBV7-2 to TRBJ1-2; 7 bases line up with TRBD1. Unmatched junction bases numbered 9, after V lost 4 bases and J lost 7 bases. The CDR3 contains 14 residues. Germline V gene sequence: CDR1 SGHTA, CDR2 FQGNSA. DNA of the CDR3: TGTGCCAGCAGCTCGGGACAGCCTCAGGGTGGCTACACCTTC. Its protein is CASSSGQPQGGYTF.

This rearrangement joins TRBV5-6 to TRBJ2-5; D may be TRBD2 (6 bases). Trimming removed 0 bases from V and 5 bases from J, with 11 bases in between. There are 14 residues in the CDR3. CDR1 and CDR2 from the germline V gene are SGHDT and YYEEEE. CDR3 residues: CASSLGWRDETQYF. As DNA, the CDR3 is TGTGCCAGCAGCTTGGGGTGGAGGGATGAGACCCAGTACTTC.

The rearrangement joins TRBV19 to TRBJ1-2; 8 nucleotides line up with TRBD1. Germline V gene data show CDR1 as LNHDA and CDR2 as SQIVND (reference sequence). The CDR3 consists of 16 residues. Unmatched junction bases numbered 16, after V lost 6 bases and J lost 7 bases. CDR3 region: CASRRGWTGSESGYTF. The CDR3 DNA follows: TGTGCCAGTAGGCGGGGGTGGACAGGGTCTGAGAGTGGCTACACCTTC.

This clone was seen a handful of times. J is TRBJ1-1 and V is TRBV6-2 or TRBV6-3, with D possibly TRBD1 on 6 matching bases. Germline lookup yields CDR1 MNHEY and CDR2 SVGEGT. Trimming pared 0 bases from V and 9 bases from J, leaving 8 bases between. The CDR3 sequence is 12 residues long. The CDR3 coding sequence is TGTGCCAGCAGTTACTCGGACAGAAAAGCTTTCTTT. Its protein is CASSYSDRKAFF.

This chain uses TRBV7-2 with TRBJ2-5, with TRBD1 matching 9 bases. The length of the CDR3 is 16 residues. The J segment lost 4 bases and the V segment lost 0 bases, leaving 6 bases of the junction unmatched. CDR1 and CDR2 from the germline V gene are SGHTA and FQGNSA. CDR3 amino acids: CASSLAAQGAGETQYF. CDR3 bases: TGTGCCAGCAGCTTAGCGGCACAGGGGGCCGGAGAGACCCAGTACTTC.

The gene calls are TRBV9 and TRBJ1-1; D is ambiguous. Trimming pared 0 bases from V and 0 bases from J, leaving 9 bases between. CDR3 length: 15 residues. Germline lookup yields CDR1 SGDLS and CDR2 YYNGEE. CDR3 DNA sequence: TGTGCCAGCAGCGTAGGTATAGGACTGAACACTGAAGCTTTCTTT. This gives the protein CASSVGIGLNTEAFF.

This chain joins TRBV10-2 and TRBJ2-7; 9 bases map to TRBD1. The CDR3 has 15 residues. Germline CDR1 is WSHSY and CDR2 is SAAADI. The J segment lost 5 bases and the V segment lost 0 bases, leaving 5 bases of the junction unmatched. CDR3 residues: CASSESGTGFDEQYF. The CDR3 coding sequence is TGCGCCAGCAGTGAGTCCGGGACAGGGTTTGACGAGCAGTACTTC.

The chain combines TRBV6-5 with TRBJ1-2; a possible D gene is TRBD1 (5 bases). The CDR3 is made up of 14 amino acids. The V end was cut by 6 bases, the J end by 8 bases, with 19 bases between. Germline V gene lookup returns CDR1 MNHEY and CDR2 SVGAGI. The CDR3 loop is CASRQTSGDGGYTF. The CDR3 DNA reads TGTGCCAGCAGACAAACCTCGGGGGACGGAGGCTACACCTTC.

The CDR3 coding sequence is TGTGCCAGCAGCCCGAGGGGGGGCCCCAGCGTTGACGACAATGAGCAGTTCTTC. It encodes CASSPRGGPSVDDNEQFF. V and J are TRBV9 and TRBJ2-1, with a weak D call TRBD2 (7 bases). V dropped 4 bases and J dropped 5 bases, with 25 bases sitting between them. The germline V gene encodes CDR1 SGDLS and CDR2 YYNGEE. The CDR3 sequence is 18 residues long.

This clone turned up a few times. This sequence joins TRBV5-1 and TRBJ1-2, with D maybe TRBD1 (5 bases). The germline gives CDR1 SGHRS, CDR2 YFSETQ. There are 13 residues in the CDR3. V was shortened by 3 bases and J by 2 bases, with 8 bases between the two germline ends. This chain's CDR3 is CASSSSGNYGYTF. As DNA, the CDR3 is TGCGCCAGCAGCTCTTCAGGGAACTATGGCTACACCTTC. Complete variable domain (other parts from reference TRBV5-1 and TRBJ1-2): KAGVTQTPRYLIKTRGQQVTLSCSPISGHRSVSWYQQTPGQGLQFLFEYFSETQRNKGNFPGRFSGRQFSNSRSEMNVSTLELGDSALYLCASSSSGNYGYTFGSGTRLTVV.

V and J are TRBV24-1 and TRBJ2-2; D is uncertain. Germline V lookup: CDR1 KGHDR, CDR2 SFDVKD. V lost 1 base and J lost 4, with 9 bases in between. CDR3 length: 15 amino acids. CDR3: CATSDFGKSTGELFF. In DNA form, the CDR3 reads TGTGCCACCAGTGATTTTGGCAAATCCACCGGGGAGCTGTTTTTT.

The J gene is TRBJ2-5, the V gene TRBV6-5; 9 nucleotides align to TRBD1. V lost 5 bases to trimming and J lost 4 bases; unmatched junction nucleotides: 5. Per the germline V gene, CDR1 is MNHEY and CDR2 is SVGAGI. The CDR3 extends over 14 amino acids. CDR3 sequence: CASSRPGQGETQYF. The CDR3 region has the DNA TGTGCCAGCAGTCGACCGGGACAGGGAGAGACCCAGTACTTC.

V gene TRBV24-1 combines with J gene TRBJ2-2; the D gene could be TRBD1 or TRBD2 (5 bases each). The germline gives CDR1 KGHDR, CDR2 SFDVKD. The CDR3 has 16 amino acids. Trimming removed 5 bases at V and 4 bases at J, with 16 bases between. The CDR3 region is CATSGWDGRGTGELFF. In nucleotides, the CDR3 is TGTGCCACCAGTGGCTGGGACGGCCGTGGCACCGGGGAGCTGTTTTTT.

The chain is built from TRBV7-2 and TRBJ2-1; D is uncertain. Germline values: CDR1 SGHTA, CDR2 FQGNSA. This CDR3 comprises 16 residues. Trimming removed 3 bases from V and 3 bases from J, with 15 bases in between. The CDR3 is CASSFFHEAGYNEQFF. The CDR3 DNA is TGTGCCAGCAGCTTCTTCCACGAGGCTGGCTACAATGAGCAGTTCTTC.

The V and J genes are TRBV30 and TRBJ1-2; TRBD1 is a possible D gene (6 bases). The CDR3 length is 15 residues. Germline CDR1 GTSNPN, CDR2 SVGIG (reference sequence). Trimming pared 4 bases from V and 3 bases from J, leaving 18 bases between. Written as DNA, the CDR3 is TGTGCCTGGACTGGTAGTGTGGGGGCATACTATGGCTACACCTTC. Residues: CAWTGSVGAYYGYTF. Complete variable domain (other parts from reference TRBV30 and TRBJ1-2): SQTIHQWPATLVQPVGSPLSLECTVEGTSNPNLYWYRQAAGRGLQLLFYSVGIGQISSEVPQNLSASRPQDRQFILSSKKLLLSDSGFYLCAWTGSVGAYYGYTFGSGTRLTVV.

This clone showed up just a few times. The V call is TRBV9, the J call TRBJ1-3, with 8 positions matching TRBD1. In germline, CDR1 is SGDLS, CDR2 YYNGEE. Germline trimming cut 4 bases from V and 4 bases from J; bases unmatched to any gene: 7. The CDR3 has 15 residues. The CDR3 spells CASSLQGAEGNTIYF. CDR3 DNA sequence: TGTGCCAGCAGCTTGCAGGGGGCGGAAGGAAACACCATATATTTT.

The CDR3 reads CASSYSTENYGYTF. The CDR3 coding sequence is TGTGCCAGCAGTTACTCGACAGAAAACTATGGCTACACCTTC. This chain connects TRBV6-2 or TRBV6-3 to TRBJ1-2; possible D gene TRBD1, 5 bases. Trimming cost V 0 bases and J 2 bases, with 7 bases left between them. The V gene's germline CDR1 is MNHEY and CDR2 SVGEGT. This CDR3 has 14 amino acids.

The chain carries TRBV7-3 and TRBJ2-7; 7 bases fit TRBD1. The CDR3 spans 14 residues. CDR1 is SGHTA, CDR2 FQGTGA, per germline. The junction had 4 bases not matched to a gene; V was cut back by 4 bases and J by 1 base. The CDR3 region is CASSSQTGSYEQYF. For the CDR3, the DNA is TGTGCCAGCAGCTCCCAGACAGGGTCCTACGAGCAGTACTTC. Variable domain in full (rest from reference TRBV7-3 and TRBJ2-7): GAGVSQTPSNKVTEKGKYVELRCDPISGHTALYWYRQSLGQGPEFLIYFQGTGAADDSGLPNDRFFAVRPEGSVSTLKIQRTERGDSAVYLCASSSQTGSYEQYFGPGTRLTVT.

The chain links TRBV28 to TRBJ2-2; D might be TRBD2 (6 bases). V lost 7 bases, J lost 3 bases, and 18 bases lay in between. Germline loops: CDR1 MDHEN, CDR2 SYDVKM. The CDR3 has 16 residues. The CDR3 spells CASIALRGKDTGELFF. As DNA, the CDR3 is TGTGCCAGCATCGCCCTCCGGGGGAAGGACACCGGGGAGCTGTTTTTT.